This TCR beta chain emerged from a study of cytomegalovirus exposure and HLA in healthy donors. Study-wide background: Out of about 360 genotyped donors, roughly 78% belonged to the Caucasian-associated ancestry cluster.

This clone was counted only a few times. Its antigen is undetermined. Study-level results: TCR beta sequences reportedly predicted most subjects' HLA-A and HLA-B alleles accurately.

The PCR was carried out with 60 Vbeta primers and 13 Jbeta primers. As originally analysed: It was a later analysis that counted tens of millions of unique TCR beta chains, of which around 11 million were shared. The assay was immunoSEQ multiplex PCR, and TCRdb's table has in-frame clones only and misses some. V and J calls plus clone size are reproduced from that table; the DNA served to infer D and trimming. The table has some 170,000 clones, about 71% seen once. Healthy bone marrow donors made up the donors. Sequences were obtained from PBMCs. This TCR came from a woman between 25 and 40 years old in good health and CMV-seronegative.

This chain's CDR3 is CASSQGGQGDREQYF. The CDR3 DNA is TGCGCCAGCAGCCAAGGGGGACAGGGAGATCGCGAGCAGTACTTC. V and J are TRBV4-3 and TRBJ2-7; TRBD1 aligns across 9 bases. The CDR3 is made up of 15 amino acids. Germline lookup yields CDR1 LGHNA and CDR2 YSLEER. Trimming at V came to 1 base and at J to 6 bases, leaving 7 bases not matched to a gene.